This T cell receptor beta chain was captured in a study of PD-1 blockade in classical Hodgkin lymphoma. TCRdb's table, derived via immunoSEQ multiplex PCR, lists solely in-frame clones and lacks some. The table records approximately 23,000 clones, roughly 90% of them present only once. Time point here: newly diagnosed, previously untreated cHL patient sample. Thawed PBMCs underwent magnetic negative selection to yield purified CD4+ T cells. This clone was counted once. Input material: CD4+ T cells from blood. This TCR was recovered from a human donor with classical Hodgkin lymphoma.

The CDR3 spells CASSSNRVQETQYF. CDR3 coding DNA: TGTGCCAGCAGCTCCAACAGGGTTCAAGAGACCCAGTACTTC. The gene calls are TRBV7-9 and TRBJ2-5; TRBD1 might be the D (6 bases). The CDR3 spans 14 residues. Germline V lookup: CDR1 SEHNR, CDR2 FQNEAQ (reference sequence). Trimming shortened V by 4 bases and J by 2 bases, and 11 bases separated the two germline ends.